These 27 T cell receptor beta chains originate from one sample sequenced in a study of vaccination and CD4 T cells after COVID-19. The Oncomine TCR Beta short-read assay generated sequence data from the DNA of cultured CD4+ T cells. TCRdb ran MiXCR on the PCR reads and lists one entry per CDR3 protein. The repertoire holds fewer than 20,000 distinct CDR3 sequences, with 25% to 30% as singletons. No cognate antigen is known for these TCRs. Treatment specified: roughly 10-day PBMC culture with coronavirus spike peptide pools or control peptides (ViraFEST assay). The sample was cultured CD4+ T cells from blood. The receptor set was obtained from a human donor with COVID-19.

The genes are TRBV7-2 and TRBJ1-5, with D possibly TRBD1 on 6 matching bases. This CDR3 contains 15 residues. Looked up from germline, CDR1 is SGHTA and CDR2 is FQGNSA. V lost 0 bases to trimming and J lost 4 bases, with 10 bases between them. The CDR3 DNA sequence: TGTGCCAGCAGCTTAGCCCGGGGGCGGAATCAGCCCCAGCATTTT. Protein product: CASSLARGRNQPQHF.

The chain couples TRBV19 to TRBJ1-2; maybe TRBD1 (6 bases). The CDR3 length is 14 residues. Deletions cut 4 bases from V and 4 bases from J, with 13 bases between. Per germline, CDR1 LNHDA and CDR2 SQIVND (reference sequence). The CDR3 here is CASSTHRDGYGYTF. CDR3 in DNA: TGTGCCAGTAGTACTCACAGGGACGGCTATGGCTACACCTTC.

A few counts support this clonotype. The chain links TRBV29-1 to TRBJ1-2, with TRBD1 identical over 7 bases. With V trimmed by 6 bases and J by 2 bases, 9 bases remained unmatched. Per the germline V gene, CDR1 is SQVTM and CDR2 is ANQGSEA. The CDR3 runs 14 residues. The CDR3 here is CSVRRGQRNYGYTF. For the CDR3, the DNA is TGCAGCGTCAGGCGGGGACAGAGGAACTATGGCTACACCTTC.

The chain employs TRBV11-2 and TRBJ2-5; TRBD1 is a possible D gene (5 bases). The CDR3 is 14 residues long. Trimming removed 1 base from V and 5 bases from J, with 11 bases in between. The germline CDR1 and CDR2 sequences are SGHAT and FQNNGV. In DNA form, the CDR3 reads TGTGCCAGCAGCTTAGGACAGATTGGCGAGACCCAGTACTTC. Translated: CASSLGQIGETQYF. Complete variable domain (other parts from reference TRBV11-2 and TRBJ2-5): EAGVAQSPRYKIIEKRQSVAFWCNPISGHATLYWYQQILGQGPKLLIQFQNNGVVDDSQLPKDRFSAERLKGVDSTLKIQPAKLEDSAVYLCASSLGQIGETQYFGPGTRLLVL.

In its sample, this clonotype was seen a few times. The gene calls are TRBV29-1 and TRBJ1-2; D not resolved. Germline CDR1 is SQVTM and CDR2 is ANQGSEA. This CDR3 has 11 amino acids. V was pared by 0 bases and J by 5 bases, with 4 bases between. In DNA, the CDR3 is TGCAGCGTTGAAGATCAGTATGGCTACACCTTC. As protein: CSVEDQYGYTF.

The rearrangement uses TRBV20-1 and TRBJ2-1; D remains unclear. The CDR3 is made up of 12 amino acids. Germline values: CDR1 DFQATT, CDR2 SNEGSKA (reference sequence). The V and J ends lost 3 bases and 4 bases respectively, with 7 bases between them. Written as DNA, the CDR3 is TGCAGTGCTAGCGACCGGTACAATGAGCAGTTCTTC. Amino acids: CSASDRYNEQFF.

This clonotype was counted only a few times. The chain recombines TRBV6-1 with TRBJ2-4; maybe TRBD2 (7 bases). The germline V gene encodes CDR1 MNHNS and CDR2 SASEGT. The CDR3 runs to 13 residues. The V end was cut by 6 bases, the J end by 8 bases, with 14 bases between. CDR3: CASRGGGRDIQYF. Written as DNA, the CDR3 is TGTGCCAGCAGAGGGGGGGGTCGGGACATTCAGTACTTC.

V gene TRBV28 combines with J gene TRBJ1-5, with TRBD1 matching over 9 bases. The germline gives CDR1 MDHEN, CDR2 SYDVKM. The CDR3 sequence is 14 residues long. After removal of 6 bases from V and 9 bases from J, the junction contained 9 bases not matched to a gene. CDR3 region: CASSERQGGWPQHF. CDR3 nucleotide sequence: TGTGCCAGCAGCGAACGACAGGGGGGATGGCCCCAGCATTTT.

This clonotype is medium-sized within its sample. The chain joins TRBV30 to TRBJ1-5, with D maybe TRBD1 (6 bases). This CDR3 is built from 14 residues. V was clipped by 4 bases and J by 6 bases, with 16 bases between them. Per the germline V gene, CDR1 is GTSNPN and CDR2 is SVGIG (reference sequence). For the CDR3, the DNA is TGTGCCTGGACCGACACAGGGAAGGGTCAGCCCCAGCATTTT. Translation: CAWTDTGKGQPQHF.

The chain links TRBV11-2 to TRBJ2-2; 8 positions match TRBD2. Trimming cost V 5 bases and J 7 bases; bases outside gene matches: 12. Germline V gene data show CDR1 as SGHAT and CDR2 as FQNNGV. The CDR3 runs 16 residues. CDR3 protein: CASSVSGGKDGGELFF. In nucleotides, the CDR3 is TGTGCCAGCAGCGTATCGGGGGGGAAGGATGGCGGGGAGCTGTTTTTT.

This chain uses TRBV28 with TRBJ2-7, with D possibly TRBD2 on 6 matching bases. The CDR3 extends over 13 amino acids. V lost 4 bases and J lost 5, with 12 bases in between. CDR1 and CDR2 (germline): MDHEN, SYDVKM. The CDR3 coding sequence is TGTGCCAGCAGTTCGACTAGTTTTAACGAGCAGTACTTC. This codes for CASSSTSFNEQYF.

This clonotype was seen more than once but under ten times. The rearrangement links TRBV27 to TRBJ2-5; 8 bases are a match to TRBD2. The CDR3 has 18 amino acids. Germline loops: CDR1 MNHEY, CDR2 SMNVEV (reference sequence). The J segment lost 2 bases and the V segment lost 5 bases, leaving 16 bases of the junction unmatched. The CDR3 DNA reads TGTGCCAGCAGTGGAACTAGCGGCGGGGTCTTATTACAAGAGACCCAGTACTTC. Residues: CASSGTSGGVLLQETQYF.

This clonotype was recorded only once. This chain links TRBV4-2 with TRBJ1-1; D gene uncertain. The CDR3 has 15 amino acids. V was trimmed by 1 base and J by 2 bases, leaving 11 bases between them. Germline V gene data show CDR1 as LGHNA and CDR2 as YNFKEQ. CDR3 in amino acids: CASSQAAGGNTEAFF. Written as DNA, the CDR3 is TGTGCCAGCAGCCAAGCCGCGGGAGGTAACACTGAAGCTTTCTTT.

The V gene is TRBV7-2, the J gene TRBJ1-6; maybe TRBD1 (6 bases). Germline lookup yields CDR1 SGHTA and CDR2 FQGNSA. The V gene lost 3 bases and the J gene lost 10 bases, with 13 bases spanning the gap. The CDR3 covers 14 residues. The CDR3 DNA reads as TGTGCCAGCAGCTTTGGGGGGGCTGACTCACCCCTCCACTTT. This translates into CASSFGGADSPLHF.

The chain carries TRBV5-8 and TRBJ1-5, with unresolved D. Deletions cut 4 bases from V and 0 bases from J, with 20 bases between. Germline V gene sequence: CDR1 SGHTS, CDR2 YDEGEE. The CDR3 extends over 18 amino acids. The CDR3 loop reads CASSPLGARSYSNQPQHF. The CDR3 bases are TGTGCCAGCAGCCCGCTCGGTGCTCGAAGTTATAGCAATCAGCCCCAGCATTTT.

The chain carries TRBV27 and TRBJ2-1, with no clear D. The CDR3 consists of 13 residues. Per germline, CDR1 MNHEY and CDR2 SMNVEV (reference sequence). Between the trimmed V and J ends, which lost 3 bases and 6 bases, there was a span of 9 bases. The CDR3 loop is CASSFGPGNEQFF. The CDR3 nucleotides read TGTGCCAGCAGTTTCGGCCCGGGCAATGAGCAGTTCTTC.

In regard to this clonotype: At one end the junction does not follow the germline gene, possibly because of a read error. The V gene is TRBV10-3, the J gene TRBJ1-1; no firm D call. CDR1 and CDR2 (germline): ENHRY, SYGVKD. The length of the CDR3 is 13 residues. The CDR3 DNA sequence: TGTGCCATCAGTGAGCGCGGGAACGCTGAAGCTTTCTTT. It translates to CAISERGNAEAFF.

This chain links TRBV20-1 with TRBJ1-1; weak D call: TRBD1 (5 bases). The CDR3 consists of 14 residues. CDR1 and CDR2 from the germline V gene are DFQATT and SNEGSKA (reference sequence). V lost 7 bases and J 1 base, leaving 16 bases between the germline ends. CDR3 nucleotide sequence: TGCAGTGAACGGGGGGTTTTGGGGAACACTGAAGCTTTCTTT. Its translation is CSERGVLGNTEAFF.

The chain links TRBV5-1 to TRBJ1-1; D is uncertain. Looked up from germline, CDR1 is SGHRS and CDR2 is YFSETQ. V was shortened by 2 bases and J by 3 bases, with 8 bases between the two germline ends. The CDR3 runs 13 residues. The CDR3: CASSFRVDTEAFF. CDR3 sequence (DNA): TGCGCCAGCAGCTTTAGGGTAGACACTGAAGCTTTCTTT.

The sample holds a few counts of this clonotype. This chain links TRBV14 with TRBJ1-2; 9 positions match TRBD1. Trimming removed 3 bases from V and 5 bases from J; junction bases left unmatched: 4. The V gene's germline CDR1 is SGHDN and CDR2 FVKESK. The CDR3 has 14 residues. Here the CDR3 reads CASSQTGGPYGYTF. For the CDR3, the DNA is TGTGCCAGCAGCCAGACAGGGGGTCCGTATGGCTACACCTTC.

In this sample, this clonotype turned up a few times. CDR3 sequence (DNA): TGCAGTGCTAGAGACAGAACTAACTATGGCTACACCTTC. This translates into CSARDRTNYGYTF. The V call is TRBV20-1, the J call TRBJ1-2; D not resolved. The CDR3 covers 13 residues. The germline CDR1 and CDR2 sequences are DFQATT and SNEGSKA (reference sequence). Trimming cost V 0 bases and J 0 bases, with 5 bases left between them.

In this sample, this clonotype turned up a few times. The V and J genes are TRBV19 and TRBJ2-7, with 9 bases identical to TRBD2. The CDR3 is 15 amino acids. The V gene's germline CDR1 is LNHDA and CDR2 SQIVND (reference sequence). V was clipped by 3 bases and J by 0 bases; unmatched bases: 3. The CDR3 DNA reads TGTGCCAGTAGTATTCTAGCGGGGAGCTCCTACGAGCAGTACTTC. Its protein product is CASSILAGSSYEQYF.

Only a few counts were recorded for this clonotype. The chain combines TRBV19 with TRBJ2-2; D not resolved. In germline, CDR1 is LNHDA, CDR2 SQIVND (reference sequence). The V and J ends lost 4 bases and 3 bases respectively, with 6 bases between them. The CDR3 contains 13 residues. For the CDR3, the DNA is TGTGCCAGTAGTACCTTGGACACCGGGGAGCTGTTTTTT. It specifies CASSTLDTGELFF.

For the CDR3, the DNA is TGTGCCAGCAGCTTAGAAACGGGGGTGAACACTGAAGCTTTCTTT. Translation gives CASSLETGVNTEAFF. The chain couples TRBV7-9 to TRBJ1-1; tentative D call: TRBD1 (5 bases). Germline CDR1 is SEHNR and CDR2 is FQNEAQ (reference sequence). Trimming removed 1 base at V and 0 bases at J, with 9 bases between. CDR3 size: 15 residues. Full variable domain (outside the CDR3, taken from reference TRBV7-9 and TRBJ1-1): DTGVSQNPRHKITKRGQNVTFRCDPISEHNRLYWYRQTLGQGPEFLTYFQNEAQLEKSRLLSDRFSAERPKGSFSTLEIQRTEQGDSAMYLCASSLETGVNTEAFFGQGTRLTVV.

The chain couples TRBV21-1 to TRBJ1-5; the listed D gene, TRBD1, was not tested against the DNA. TRBV21-1 is designated a pseudogene. CDR3 length equals 19 residues. The CDR3 protein is CASSTKQGTGAPGNQPQHF. In nucleotides, the CDR3 is TGTGCCAGCAGCACAAAACAGGGGACAGGGGCCCCGGGCAATCAGCCCCAGCATTTT.

This clonotype has just a few counts. One end of the junction fails to match germline, which may point to a read error. This chain uses TRBV2 with TRBJ1-6; D ambiguous. Germline V gives CDR1 SNHLY, CDR2 FYNNEI. This CDR3 contains 12 residues. The CDR3 reads CASSEEVSPLHF. The CDR3 nucleotides are TGTGCCAGTAGTGAAGAGGTTTCACCCCTCCACTTT.

The sample holds a few counts of this clonotype. The CDR3 sequence is CSARSTYRPNTEAFF. CDR3 DNA: TGCAGTGCTAGATCGACTTACAGACCGAACACTGAAGCTTTCTTT. The chain has TRBV20-1 and TRBJ1-1; D not certain. The V end was cut by 2 bases, the J end by 1 base, with 14 bases between. From germline, CDR1 is DFQATT and CDR2 SNEGSKA (reference sequence). The CDR3 runs to 15 residues.